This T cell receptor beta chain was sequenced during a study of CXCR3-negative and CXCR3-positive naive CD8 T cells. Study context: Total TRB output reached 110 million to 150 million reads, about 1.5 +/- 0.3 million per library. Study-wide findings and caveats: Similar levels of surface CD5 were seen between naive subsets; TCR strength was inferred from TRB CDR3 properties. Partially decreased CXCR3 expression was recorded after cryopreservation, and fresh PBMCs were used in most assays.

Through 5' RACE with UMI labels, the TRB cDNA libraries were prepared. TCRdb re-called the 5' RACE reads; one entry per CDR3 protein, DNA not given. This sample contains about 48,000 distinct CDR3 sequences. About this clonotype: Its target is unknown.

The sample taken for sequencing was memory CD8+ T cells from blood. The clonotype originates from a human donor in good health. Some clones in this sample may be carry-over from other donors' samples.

The CDR3 region is CASSARQGVTEAFF. The chain has TRBV10-1 and TRBJ1-1; TCRdb calls TRBD1, which cannot be checked without DNA. CDR1 and CDR2 from the germline V gene are WNHNN and SYGVQD (reference sequence). The CDR3 spans 14 residues.